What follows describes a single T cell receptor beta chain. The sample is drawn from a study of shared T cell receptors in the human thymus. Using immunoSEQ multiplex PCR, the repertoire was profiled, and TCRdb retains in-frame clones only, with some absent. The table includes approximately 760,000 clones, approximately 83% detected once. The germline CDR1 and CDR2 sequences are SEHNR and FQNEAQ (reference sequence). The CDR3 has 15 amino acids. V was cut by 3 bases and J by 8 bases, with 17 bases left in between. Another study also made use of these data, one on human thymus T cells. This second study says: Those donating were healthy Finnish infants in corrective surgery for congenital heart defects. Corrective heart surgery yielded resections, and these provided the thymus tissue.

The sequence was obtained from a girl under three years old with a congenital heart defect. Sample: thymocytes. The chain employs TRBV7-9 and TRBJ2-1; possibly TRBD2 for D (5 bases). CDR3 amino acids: CASSFMPEGGDEQFF. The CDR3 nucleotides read TGTGCCAGCAGCTTTATGCCCGAGGGTGGCGATGAGCAGTTCTTC.